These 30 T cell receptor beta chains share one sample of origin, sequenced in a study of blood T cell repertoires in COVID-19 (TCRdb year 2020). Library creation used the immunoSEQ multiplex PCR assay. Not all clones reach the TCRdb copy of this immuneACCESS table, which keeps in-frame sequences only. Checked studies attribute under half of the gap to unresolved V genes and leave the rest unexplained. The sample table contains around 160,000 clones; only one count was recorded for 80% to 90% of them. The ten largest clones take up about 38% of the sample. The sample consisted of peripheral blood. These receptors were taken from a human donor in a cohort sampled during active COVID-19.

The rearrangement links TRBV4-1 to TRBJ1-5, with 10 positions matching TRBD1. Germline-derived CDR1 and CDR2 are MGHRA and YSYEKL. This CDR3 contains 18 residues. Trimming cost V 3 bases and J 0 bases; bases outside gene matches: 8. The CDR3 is CASSHPGTGEVSNQPQHF. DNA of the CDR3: TGCGCCAGCAGCCACCCCGGGACAGGGGAGGTTAGCAATCAGCCCCAGCATTTT.

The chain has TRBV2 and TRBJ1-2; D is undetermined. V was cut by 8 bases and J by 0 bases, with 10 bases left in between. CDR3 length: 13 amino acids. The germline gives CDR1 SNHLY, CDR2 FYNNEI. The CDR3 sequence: CASGHDANYGYTF. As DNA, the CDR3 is TGTGCCAGCGGCCACGATGCTAACTATGGCTACACCTTC.

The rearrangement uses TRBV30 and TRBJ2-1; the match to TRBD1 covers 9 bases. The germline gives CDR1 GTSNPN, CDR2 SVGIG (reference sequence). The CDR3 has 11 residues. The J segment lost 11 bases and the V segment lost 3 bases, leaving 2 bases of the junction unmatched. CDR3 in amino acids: CAWRDRGQQFF. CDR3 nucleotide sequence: TGTGCCTGGAGGGACAGGGGCCAGCAGTTCTTC.

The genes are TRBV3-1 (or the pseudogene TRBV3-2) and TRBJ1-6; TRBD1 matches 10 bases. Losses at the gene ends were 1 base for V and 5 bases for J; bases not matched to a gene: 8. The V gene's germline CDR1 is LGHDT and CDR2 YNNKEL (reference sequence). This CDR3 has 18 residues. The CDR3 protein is CASSQVGRQGADNSPLHF. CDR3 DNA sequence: TGTGCCAGCAGCCAAGTTGGGAGACAGGGGGCCGATAATTCACCCCTCCACTTT.

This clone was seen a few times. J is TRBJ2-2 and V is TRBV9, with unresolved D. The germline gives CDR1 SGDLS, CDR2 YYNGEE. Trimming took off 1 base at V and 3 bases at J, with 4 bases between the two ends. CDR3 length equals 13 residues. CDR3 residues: CASSVTDTGELFF. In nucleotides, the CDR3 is TGTGCCAGCAGCGTAACGGACACCGGGGAGCTGTTTTTT.

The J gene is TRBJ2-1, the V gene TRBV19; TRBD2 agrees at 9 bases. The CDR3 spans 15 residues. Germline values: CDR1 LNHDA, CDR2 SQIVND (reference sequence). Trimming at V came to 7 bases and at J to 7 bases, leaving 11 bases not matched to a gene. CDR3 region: CASTGSGGRWNEQFF. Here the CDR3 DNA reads TGTGCCAGTACGGGGAGCGGGGGGCGGTGGAATGAGCAGTTCTTC. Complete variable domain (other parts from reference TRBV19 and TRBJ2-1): DGGITQSPKYLFRKEGQNVTLSCEQNLNHDAMYWYRQDPGQGLRLIYYSQIVNDFQKGDIAEGYSVSREKKESFPLTVTSAQKNPTAFYLCASTGSGGRWNEQFFGPGTRLTVL.

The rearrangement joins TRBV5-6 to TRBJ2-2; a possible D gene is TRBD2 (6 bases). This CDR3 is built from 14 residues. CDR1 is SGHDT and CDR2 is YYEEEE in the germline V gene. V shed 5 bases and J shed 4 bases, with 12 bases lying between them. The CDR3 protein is CASSSQGGTGELFF. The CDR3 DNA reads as TGTGCCAGCAGTAGCCAGGGAGGCACCGGGGAGCTGTTTTTT.

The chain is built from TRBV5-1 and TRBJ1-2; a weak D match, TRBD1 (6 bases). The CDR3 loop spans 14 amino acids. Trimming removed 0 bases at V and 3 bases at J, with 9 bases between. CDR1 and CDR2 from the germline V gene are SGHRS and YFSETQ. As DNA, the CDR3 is TGCGCCAGCAGCTTGGCGGGACAAGACTATGGCTACACCTTC. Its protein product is CASSLAGQDYGYTF.

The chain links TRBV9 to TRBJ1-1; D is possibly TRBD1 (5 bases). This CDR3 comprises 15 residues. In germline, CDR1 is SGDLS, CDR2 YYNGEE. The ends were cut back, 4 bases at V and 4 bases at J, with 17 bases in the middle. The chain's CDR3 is CASSSPQGKGTEAFF. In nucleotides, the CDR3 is TGTGCCAGCAGCTCCCCCCAGGGTAAGGGCACTGAAGCTTTCTTT.

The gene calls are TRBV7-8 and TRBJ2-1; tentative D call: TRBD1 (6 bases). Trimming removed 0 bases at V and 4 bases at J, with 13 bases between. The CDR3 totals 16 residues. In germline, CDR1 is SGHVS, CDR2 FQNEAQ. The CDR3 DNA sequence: TGTGCCAGCAGCTTAGCCGGGACACCTTCTTACAATGAGCAGTTCTTC. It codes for CASSLAGTPSYNEQFF.

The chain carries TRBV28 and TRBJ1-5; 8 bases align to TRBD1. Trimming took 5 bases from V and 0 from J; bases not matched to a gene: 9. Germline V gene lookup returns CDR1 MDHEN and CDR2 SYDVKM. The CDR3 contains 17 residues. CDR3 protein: CASSLHGTGYSNQPQHF. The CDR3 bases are TGTGCCAGCAGTCTCCACGGGACAGGCTATAGCAATCAGCCCCAGCATTTT.

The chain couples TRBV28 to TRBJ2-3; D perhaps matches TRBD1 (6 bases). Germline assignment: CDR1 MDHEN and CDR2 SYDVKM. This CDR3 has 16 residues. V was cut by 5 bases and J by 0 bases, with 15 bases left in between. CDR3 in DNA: TGTGCCAGCAGTCTACAGGGACCAGCTAGCACAGATACGCAGTATTTT. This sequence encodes CASSLQGPASTDTQYF.

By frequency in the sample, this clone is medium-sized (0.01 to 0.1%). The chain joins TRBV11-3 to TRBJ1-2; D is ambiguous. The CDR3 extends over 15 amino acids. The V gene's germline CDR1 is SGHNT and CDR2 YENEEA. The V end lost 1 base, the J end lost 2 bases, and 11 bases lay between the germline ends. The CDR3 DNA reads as TGTGCCAGCAGCTTAGTTCCGGGGTGGAACTATGGCTACACCTTC. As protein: CASSLVPGWNYGYTF.

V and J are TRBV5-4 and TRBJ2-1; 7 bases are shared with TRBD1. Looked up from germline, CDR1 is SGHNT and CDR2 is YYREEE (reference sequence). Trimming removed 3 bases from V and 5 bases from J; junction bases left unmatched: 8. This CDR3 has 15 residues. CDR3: CASSSLTGNHNEQFF. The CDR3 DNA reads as TGTGCCAGCAGCTCCCTGACAGGGAACCACAATGAGCAGTTCTTC. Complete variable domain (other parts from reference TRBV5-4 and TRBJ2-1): ETGVTQSPTHLIKTRGQQVTLRCSSQSGHNTVSWYQQALGQGPQFIFQYYREEENGRGNFPPRFSGLQFPNYSSELNVNALELDDSALYLCASSSLTGNHNEQFFGPGTRLTVL.

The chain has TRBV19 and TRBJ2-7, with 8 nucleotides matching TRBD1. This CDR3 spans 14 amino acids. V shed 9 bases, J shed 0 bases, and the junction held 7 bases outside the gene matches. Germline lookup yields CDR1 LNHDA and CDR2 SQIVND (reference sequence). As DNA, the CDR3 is TGTGCCAGCGAAGACAGGGGAGGCTCCTACGAGCAGTACTTC. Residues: CASEDRGGSYEQYF.

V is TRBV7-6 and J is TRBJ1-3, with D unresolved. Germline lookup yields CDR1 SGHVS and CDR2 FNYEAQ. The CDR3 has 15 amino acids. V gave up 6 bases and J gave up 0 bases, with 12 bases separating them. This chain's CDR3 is CASSLDTRSGNTIYF. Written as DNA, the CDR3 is TGTGCCAGCAGTCTCGACACGCGCTCTGGAAACACCATATATTTT.

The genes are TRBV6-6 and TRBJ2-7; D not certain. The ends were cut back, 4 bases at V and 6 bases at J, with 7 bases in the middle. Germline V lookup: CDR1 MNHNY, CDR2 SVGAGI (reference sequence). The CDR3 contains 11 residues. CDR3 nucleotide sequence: TGTGCCAGCAGTTTGTCCAGCGAGCAGTACTTC. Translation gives CASSLSSEQYF.

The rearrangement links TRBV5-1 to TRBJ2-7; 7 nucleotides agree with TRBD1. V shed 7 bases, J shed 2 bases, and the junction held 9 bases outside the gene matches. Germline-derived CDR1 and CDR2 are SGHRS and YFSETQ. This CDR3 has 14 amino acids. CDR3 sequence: CASGSGTATYEQYF. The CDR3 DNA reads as TGCGCCAGCGGCTCCGGGACAGCTACCTACGAGCAGTACTTC.

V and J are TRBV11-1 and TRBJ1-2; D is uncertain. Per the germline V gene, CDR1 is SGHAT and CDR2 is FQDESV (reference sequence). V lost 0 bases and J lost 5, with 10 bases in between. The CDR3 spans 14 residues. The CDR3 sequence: CASSLARAEYGYTF. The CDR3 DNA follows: TGTGCCAGCAGCTTAGCGCGGGCGGAATATGGCTACACCTTC.

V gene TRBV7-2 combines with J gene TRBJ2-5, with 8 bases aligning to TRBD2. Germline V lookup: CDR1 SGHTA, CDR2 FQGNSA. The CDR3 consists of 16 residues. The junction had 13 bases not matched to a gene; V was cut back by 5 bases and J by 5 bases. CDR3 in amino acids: CASSTQGAGVGETQYF. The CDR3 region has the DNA TGTGCCAGCAGCACCCAGGGAGCGGGGGTAGGGGAGACCCAGTACTTC.

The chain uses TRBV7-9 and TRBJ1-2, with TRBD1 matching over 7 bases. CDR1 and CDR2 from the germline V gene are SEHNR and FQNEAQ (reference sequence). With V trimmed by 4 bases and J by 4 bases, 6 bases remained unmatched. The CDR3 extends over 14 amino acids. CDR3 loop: CASSYGTALYGYTF. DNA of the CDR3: TGTGCCAGCAGCTACGGGACAGCTCTCTATGGCTACACCTTC. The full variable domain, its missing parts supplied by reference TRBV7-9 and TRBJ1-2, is DTGVSQNPRHKITKRGQNVTFRCDPISEHNRLYWYRQTLGQGPEFLTYFQNEAQLEKSRLLSDRFSAERPKGSFSTLEIQRTEQGDSAMYLCASSYGTALYGYTFGSGTRLTVV.

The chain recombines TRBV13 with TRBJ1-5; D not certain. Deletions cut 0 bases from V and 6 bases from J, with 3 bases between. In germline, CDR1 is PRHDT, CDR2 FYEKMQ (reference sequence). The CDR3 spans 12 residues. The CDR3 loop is CASSLGGQPQHF. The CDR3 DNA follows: TGTGCCAGCAGCTTAGGCGGTCAGCCCCAGCATTTT.

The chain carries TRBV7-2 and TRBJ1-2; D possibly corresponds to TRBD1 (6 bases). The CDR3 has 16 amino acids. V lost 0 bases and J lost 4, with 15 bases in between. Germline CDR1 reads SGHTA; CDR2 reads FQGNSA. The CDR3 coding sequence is TGTGCCAGCAGCTTAGCGTCTACAGGGACCATCTATGGCTACACCTTC. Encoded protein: CASSLASTGTIYGYTF.

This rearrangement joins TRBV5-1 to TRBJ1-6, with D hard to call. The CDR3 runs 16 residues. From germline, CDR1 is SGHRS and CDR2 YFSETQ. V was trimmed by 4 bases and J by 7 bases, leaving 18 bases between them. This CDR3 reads CASSVDSQVRNSPLHF. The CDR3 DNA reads TGCGCCAGCAGCGTAGACTCACAAGTAAGGAATTCACCCCTCCACTTT.

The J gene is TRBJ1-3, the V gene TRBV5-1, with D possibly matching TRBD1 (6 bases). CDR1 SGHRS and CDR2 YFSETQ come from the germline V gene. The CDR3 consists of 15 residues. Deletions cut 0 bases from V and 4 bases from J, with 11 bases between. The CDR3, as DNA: TGCGCCAGCAGCTTGGCAGGGGCGCCCGGAAACACCATATATTTT. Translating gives CASSLAGAPGNTIYF. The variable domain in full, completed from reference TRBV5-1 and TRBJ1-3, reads KAGVTQTPRYLIKTRGQQVTLSCSPISGHRSVSWYQQTPGQGLQFLFEYFSETQRNKGNFPGRFSGRQFSNSRSEMNVSTLELGDSALYLCASSLAGAPGNTIYFGEGSWLTVV.

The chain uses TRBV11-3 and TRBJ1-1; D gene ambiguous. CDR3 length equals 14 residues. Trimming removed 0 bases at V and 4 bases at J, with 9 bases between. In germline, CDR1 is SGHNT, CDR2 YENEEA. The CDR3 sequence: CASSLDGVGTEAFF. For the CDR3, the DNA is TGTGCCAGCAGCTTAGATGGAGTTGGCACTGAAGCTTTCTTT.

This CDR3 is CASSVPPGQGRQHYGYTF. DNA of the CDR3: TGTGCCAGCAGTGTACCTCCGGGACAGGGGCGCCAACACTATGGCTACACCTTC. V gene TRBV6-2 or TRBV6-3 combines with J gene TRBJ1-2, with TRBD1 identical over 10 bases. The junction had 15 bases not matched to a gene; V was cut back by 5 bases and J by 3 bases. This CDR3 contains 18 residues. Germline V gene data show CDR1 as MNHEY and CDR2 as SVGEGT.

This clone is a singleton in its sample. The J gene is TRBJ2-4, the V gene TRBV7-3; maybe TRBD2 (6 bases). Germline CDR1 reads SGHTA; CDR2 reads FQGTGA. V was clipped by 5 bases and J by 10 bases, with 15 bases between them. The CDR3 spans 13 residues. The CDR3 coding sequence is TGTGCCAGCAGCACTGGAACTGGAGGGATTCAGTACTTC. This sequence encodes CASSTGTGGIQYF.

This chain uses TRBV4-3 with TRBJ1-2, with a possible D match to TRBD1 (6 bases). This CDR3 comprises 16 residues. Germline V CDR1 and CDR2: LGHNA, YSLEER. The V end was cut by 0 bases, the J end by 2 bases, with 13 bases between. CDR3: CASSQDNRASNYGYTF. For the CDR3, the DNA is TGCGCCAGCAGCCAAGATAACAGGGCATCCAACTATGGCTACACCTTC.

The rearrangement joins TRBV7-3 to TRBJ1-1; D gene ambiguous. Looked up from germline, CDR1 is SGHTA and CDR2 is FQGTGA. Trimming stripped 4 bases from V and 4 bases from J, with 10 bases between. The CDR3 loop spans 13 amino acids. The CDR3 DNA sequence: TGTGCCAGCAGCTCCGGGGAGGGCACTGAAGCTTTCTTT. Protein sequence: CASSSGEGTEAFF. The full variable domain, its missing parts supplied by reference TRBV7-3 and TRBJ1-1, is GAGVSQTPSNKVTEKGKYVELRCDPISGHTALYWYRQSLGQGPEFLIYFQGTGAADDSGLPNDRFFAVRPEGSVSTLKIQRTERGDSAVYLCASSSGEGTEAFFGQGTRLTVV.